The next 16 T cell receptor beta chains were all read from a single sample in a study of blood T cells in healthy people across ages. Through a sample-barcoded 5' primer and a J-beta primer mix, a second PCR was run for 7 to 11 cycles. A single record per CDR3 protein comes from TCRdb applying MiXCR to the 5' RACE reads. Of fewer than 2 million distinct CDR3 sequences in the sample, about two fifths are singletons; the top ten hold under 25%. The sequenced sample was blood. These receptors were collected from a human donor in good health.

The chain combines TRBV29-1 with TRBJ2-1; D is unclear. Trimming stripped 6 bases from V and 4 bases from J, with 13 bases between. Germline CDR1 reads SQVTM; CDR2 reads ANQGSEA. This CDR3 contains 13 residues. The CDR3 region has the DNA TGCAGCGTGCGAGTCTCTATTTACAATGAGCAGTTCTTC. As protein: CSVRVSIYNEQFF.

This clonotype was counted between two and nine times. V usage is TRBV15 and J usage is TRBJ1-6, with D unresolved. CDR1 and CDR2 (germline): LNHNV, YYDKDF (reference sequence). The CDR3 consists of 12 residues. With 5 bases removed from V and 11 bases from J, the gap between germline ends came to 10 bases. As DNA, the CDR3 is TGTGCCACCAGCCCGATCGGGGCACCCCTCCACTTT. This sequence encodes CATSPIGAPLHF.

As for this clonotype: Mismatch with germline at one junction end may stem from a read error. The J gene is TRBJ2-5, the V gene TRBV10-3; 13 nucleotides agree with TRBD2. The length of the CDR3 is 16 residues. The germline V gene encodes CDR1 ENHRY and CDR2 SYGVKD. Here the CDR3 reads CTISEGTSGEQETQYF. Here the CDR3 DNA reads TGTACCATCAGTGAGGGGACTAGCGGGGAACAAGAGACCCAGTACTTC.

The V call is TRBV20-1, the J call TRBJ2-7; perhaps TRBD1 as D (6 bases). Per germline, CDR1 DFQATT and CDR2 SNEGSKA (reference sequence). This CDR3 has 13 residues. V was cut by 2 bases and J by 2 bases, with 10 bases left in between. CDR3 sequence reads: CSARPTGAYEQYF. The DNA of the CDR3 is TGCAGTGCTAGACCGACAGGAGCCTACGAGCAGTACTTC.

About this clonotype itself: The junction and the germline gene differ at one end; a read error may be behind it. The chain is built from TRBV5-4 and TRBJ2-7; TRBD1 matches at 7 bases. The CDR3 sequence is 18 residues long. The V gene's germline CDR1 is SGHNT and CDR2 YYREEE (reference sequence). CDR3 protein: CAGSSKPGQPIGTYEQYF. CDR3 nucleotide sequence: TGTGCCGGCAGCTCCAAACCGGGACAGCCCATTGGTACCTACGAGCAGTACTTC.

This clonotype occurred a few times. The rearrangement uses TRBV18 and TRBJ2-6, with D tentatively TRBD1 (5 bases). This CDR3 has 14 residues. Trimming cost V 6 bases and J 6 bases, with 12 bases left between them. The germline V gene has CDR1 KGHSH and CDR2 LQKENI. CDR3: CASSPMDTANVLTF. CDR3 nucleotide sequence: TGTGCCAGCTCCCCAATGGACACGGCCAACGTCCTGACTTTC.

The V gene is TRBV29-1, the J gene TRBJ1-2, with 12 nucleotides matching TRBD1. The V segment lost 5 bases and the J segment 4 bases; nucleotides outside the gene matches: 8. Germline V gene lookup returns CDR1 SQVTM and CDR2 ANQGSEA. This CDR3 has 15 residues. CDR3 sequence (DNA): TGCAGCGTTCCGGGACAGGGGGCGTCGGTCTATGGCTACACCTTC. Its protein is CSVPGQGASVYGYTF. The whole variable domain, filled in from reference TRBV29-1 and TRBJ1-2, reads SAVISQKPSRDICQRGTSLTIQCQVDSQVTMMFWYRQQPGQSLTLIATANQGSEATYESGFVIDKFPISRPNLTFSTLTVSNMSPEDSSIYLCSVPGQGASVYGYTFGSGTRLTVV.

This clonotype was counted only a few times. The chain joins TRBV4-2 to TRBJ1-4; D uncertain. This CDR3 has 13 amino acids. CDR1 and CDR2 (germline): LGHNA, YNFKEQ. V was shortened by 0 bases and J by 15 bases, with 14 bases between the two germline ends. CDR3 coding DNA: TGTGCCAGCAGCCAAGATCGCCTTGGGTTTGTGTTTTTT. Translation gives CASSQDRLGFVFF.

This clonotype appeared a few times. V gene TRBV20-1 combines with J gene TRBJ1-6, with D maybe TRBD1 (5 bases). V lost 0 bases, J lost 6 bases, and 15 bases lay in between. The CDR3 covers 16 residues. Per the germline V gene, CDR1 is DFQATT and CDR2 is SNEGSKA (reference sequence). CDR3 bases: TGCAGTGCTAGAGATGGGTCAGGGAAGGGTAATTCACCCCTCCACTTT. Encoded protein: CSARDGSGKGNSPLHF.

This chain uses TRBV29-1 with TRBJ1-4; a weak D match, TRBD1 (6 bases). Trimming stripped 4 bases from V and 7 bases from J, with 7 bases between. The CDR3 has 11 amino acids. Germline V lookup: CDR1 SQVTM, CDR2 ANQGSEA. CDR3 nucleotide sequence: TGCAGCGTTGTGGACAGTGAAAAACTGTTTTTT. Translated, it gives CSVVDSEKLFF.

The sample holds one count of this clonotype. V and J are TRBV12-3 or TRBV12-4 and TRBJ2-1; tentative D call: TRBD1 (6 bases). The CDR3 has 12 residues. V lost 6 bases and J 9 bases, leaving 12 bases between the germline ends. The CDR3 nucleotides are TGTGCCAGCAGGACAGGCATGGGTGAGCAGTTCTTC. It specifies CASRTGMGEQFF.

The chain has TRBV5-1 and TRBJ1-2, with TRBD1 matching over 7 bases. Trimming at V came to 4 bases and at J to 2 bases, leaving 11 bases not matched to a gene. This CDR3 has 16 residues. The germline V gene encodes CDR1 SGHRS and CDR2 YFSETQ. The CDR3 DNA reads as TGCGCCAGCAGCATCGACAGGGTGAGGTCGAACTATGGCTACACCTTC. This sequence encodes CASSIDRVRSNYGYTF.

Concerning this clonotype itself: A junction end diverges from the germline sequence, so it may reflect a read error. The rearrangement links TRBV13 to TRBJ2-1, with no clear D. This CDR3 is built from 14 residues. Germline CDR1 reads PRHDT; CDR2 reads FYEKMQ (reference sequence). In DNA form, the CDR3 reads TGTGCCAGCAGCTTACTTGTTAACAACAACGAGCAGTTCTTC. Its protein is CASSLLVNNNEQFF.

This clonotype occurred a few times. The J gene is TRBJ1-1, the V gene TRBV12-3 or TRBV12-4; D might be TRBD1 (5 bases). The CDR3 loop spans 14 amino acids. V was trimmed by 5 bases and J by 5 bases, leaving 15 bases between them. In nucleotides, the CDR3 is TGTGCCAGCAGTCTCCAGGGTAGTAGGACTGAAGCTTTCTTT. This gives the protein CASSLQGSRTEAFF.

The CDR3 loop is CASSLTGVGAVNEQFF. DNA of the CDR3: TGTGCCAGCAGCTTAACCGGGGTGGGGGCCGTCAATGAGCAGTTCTTC. The chain has TRBV7-3 and TRBJ2-1; the D gene is possibly TRBD1 (6 bases). Germline loops: CDR1 SGHTA, CDR2 FQGTGA. Trimming took 0 bases from V and 6 from J, leaving 15 bases between them. The CDR3 spans 16 residues.

This chain connects TRBV10-3 to TRBJ1-2, with TRBD1 identical over 8 bases. Germline CDR1 is ENHRY and CDR2 is SYGVKD. The J segment lost 6 bases and the V segment lost 6 bases, leaving 9 bases of the junction unmatched. The CDR3 spans 14 residues. As DNA, the CDR3 is TGTGCCATCAGAGATGGACAGGGTTACAATGGCTACACCTTC. Translated, it gives CAIRDGQGYNGYTF.